This T cell receptor (beta chain) stems from a study of T cells in Graves' hyperthyroidism and ophthalmopathy. Many counts were recorded for this clonotype. Researchers amplified the TCR beta CDR3 regions from RNA transcripts. Researchers ran a first-round RT-PCR on the TCR CDR3 using the HTBI primer set. TCRdb passed the multiplex PCR reads through MiXCR, listing each CDR3 protein once. The data show 350,000 to 450,000 distinct CDR3 sequences, around 15% seen once. The sample taken for sequencing was blood. The sequence came from a man aged 50-60 years with Graves' ophthalmopathy.

The CDR3 DNA reads as TGTGCCAGCAGCACCCTAGGCAATGAGCAGTTCTTC. Translated, it gives CASSTLGNEQFF. The rearrangement links TRBV7-9 to TRBJ2-1, with D unclear. Per germline, CDR1 SEHNR and CDR2 FQNEAQ (reference sequence). This CDR3 is built from 12 residues. V was pared by 5 bases and J by 6 bases, with 8 bases between.